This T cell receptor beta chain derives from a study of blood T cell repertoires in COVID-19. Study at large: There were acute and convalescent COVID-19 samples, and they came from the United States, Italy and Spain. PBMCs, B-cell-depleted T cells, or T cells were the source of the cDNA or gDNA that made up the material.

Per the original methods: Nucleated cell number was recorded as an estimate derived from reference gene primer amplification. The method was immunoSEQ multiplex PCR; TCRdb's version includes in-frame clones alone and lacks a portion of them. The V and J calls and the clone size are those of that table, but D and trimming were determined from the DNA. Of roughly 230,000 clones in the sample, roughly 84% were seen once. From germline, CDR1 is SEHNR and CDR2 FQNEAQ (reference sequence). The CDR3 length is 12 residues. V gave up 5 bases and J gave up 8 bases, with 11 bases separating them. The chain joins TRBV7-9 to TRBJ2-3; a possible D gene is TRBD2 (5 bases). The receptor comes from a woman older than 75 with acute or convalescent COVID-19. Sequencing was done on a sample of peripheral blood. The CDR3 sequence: CASSLDRGTQYF. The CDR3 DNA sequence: TGTGCCAGCAGCCTAGACCGGGGTACGCAGTATTTT.